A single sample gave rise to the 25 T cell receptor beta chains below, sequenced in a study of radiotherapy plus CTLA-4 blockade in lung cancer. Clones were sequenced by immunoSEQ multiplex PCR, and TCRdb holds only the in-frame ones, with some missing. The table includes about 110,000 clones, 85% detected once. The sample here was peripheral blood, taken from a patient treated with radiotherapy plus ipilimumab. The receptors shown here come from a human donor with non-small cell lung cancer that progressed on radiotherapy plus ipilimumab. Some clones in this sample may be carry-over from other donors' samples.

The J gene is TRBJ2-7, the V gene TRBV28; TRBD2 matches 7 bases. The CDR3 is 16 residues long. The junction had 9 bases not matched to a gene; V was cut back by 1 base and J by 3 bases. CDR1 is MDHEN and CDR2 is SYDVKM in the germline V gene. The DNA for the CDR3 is TGTGCCAGCAGTTTATACCCTGGGGGGGTTGGCTACGAGCAGTACTTC. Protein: CASSLYPGGVGYEQYF.

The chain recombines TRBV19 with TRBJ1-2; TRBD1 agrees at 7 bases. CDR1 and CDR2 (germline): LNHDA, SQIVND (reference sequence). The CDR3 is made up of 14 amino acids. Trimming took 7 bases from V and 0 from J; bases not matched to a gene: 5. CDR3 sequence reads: CASTPDRPNYGYTF. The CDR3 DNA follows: TGTGCCAGTACCCCGGACAGGCCTAACTATGGCTACACCTTC.

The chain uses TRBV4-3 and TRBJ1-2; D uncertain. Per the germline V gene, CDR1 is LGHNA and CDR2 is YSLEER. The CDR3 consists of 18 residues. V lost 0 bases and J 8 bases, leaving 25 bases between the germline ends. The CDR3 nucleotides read TGCGCCAGCAGCCAAGAAGGTATAGAGGGAATTGTTATAGGGGGCTACACCTTC. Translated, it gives CASSQEGIEGIVIGGYTF.

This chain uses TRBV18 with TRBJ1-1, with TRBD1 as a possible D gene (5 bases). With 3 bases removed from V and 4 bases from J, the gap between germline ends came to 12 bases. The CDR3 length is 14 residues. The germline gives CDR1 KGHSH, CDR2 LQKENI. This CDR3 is CASSPGTWGTEAFF. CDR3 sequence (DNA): TGTGCCAGCTCACCCGGGACCTGGGGCACTGAAGCTTTCTTT.

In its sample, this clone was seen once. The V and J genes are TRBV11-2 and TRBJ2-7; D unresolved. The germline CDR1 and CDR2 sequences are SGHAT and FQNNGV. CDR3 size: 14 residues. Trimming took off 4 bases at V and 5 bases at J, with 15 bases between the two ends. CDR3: CASSWTSGKDEQYF. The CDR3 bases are TGTGCCAGCAGCTGGACCTCTGGGAAAGACGAGCAGTACTTC.

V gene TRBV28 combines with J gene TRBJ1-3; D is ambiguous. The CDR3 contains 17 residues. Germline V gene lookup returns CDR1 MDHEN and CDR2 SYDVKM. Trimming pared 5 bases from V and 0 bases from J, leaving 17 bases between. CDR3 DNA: TGTGCCAGCAGTCCCCAAGACGGGTTGGGCTCTGGAAACACCATATATTTT. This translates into CASSPQDGLGSGNTIYF.

The CDR3 DNA reads TGTGCCAGCAGCGTGGGGGGATTCTCCTACGAGCAGTACTTC. Its translation: CASSVGGFSYEQYF. The chain employs TRBV9 and TRBJ2-7, with a weak D call TRBD2 (6 bases). The CDR3 length is 14 residues. V was clipped by 2 bases and J by 0 bases, with 9 bases between them. CDR1 is SGDLS and CDR2 is YYNGEE in the germline V gene.

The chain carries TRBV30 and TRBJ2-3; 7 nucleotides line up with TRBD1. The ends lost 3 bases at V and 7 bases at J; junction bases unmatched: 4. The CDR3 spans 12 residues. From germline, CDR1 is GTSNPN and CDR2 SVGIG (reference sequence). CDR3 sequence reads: CAWSRGQYTQYF. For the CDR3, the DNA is TGTGCCTGGAGCCGGGGACAGTATACGCAGTATTTT.

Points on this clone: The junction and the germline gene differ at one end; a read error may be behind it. The CDR3 here is CAGSSRRDRGLINEKLFF. CDR3 bases: TGTGCCGGCAGCTCGCGCCGGGACAGGGGGCTGATTAATGAAAAACTGTTTTTT. The rearrangement joins TRBV5-6 to TRBJ1-4; 12 bases match TRBD1. The CDR3 loop spans 18 amino acids. Germline lookup yields CDR1 SGHDT and CDR2 YYEEEE.

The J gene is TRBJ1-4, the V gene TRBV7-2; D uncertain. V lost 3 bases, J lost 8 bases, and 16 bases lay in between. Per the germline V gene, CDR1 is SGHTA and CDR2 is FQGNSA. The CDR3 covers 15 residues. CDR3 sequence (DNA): TGTGCCAGCAGCTTTAGCGGCCAAGCCCGGGAAAAACTGTTTTTT. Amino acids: CASSFSGQAREKLFF.

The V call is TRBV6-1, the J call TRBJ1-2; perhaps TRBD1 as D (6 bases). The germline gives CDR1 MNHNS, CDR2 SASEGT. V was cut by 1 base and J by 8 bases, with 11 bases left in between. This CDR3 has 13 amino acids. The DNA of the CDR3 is TGTGCCAGCAGTGAAGTTGGGGGCTGGGGCTACACCTTC. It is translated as CASSEVGGWGYTF.

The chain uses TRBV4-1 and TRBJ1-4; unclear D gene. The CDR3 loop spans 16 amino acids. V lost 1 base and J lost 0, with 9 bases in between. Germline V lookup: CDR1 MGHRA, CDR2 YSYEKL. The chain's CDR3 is CASSQVEVATNEKLFF. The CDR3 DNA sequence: TGCGCCAGCAGCCAAGTGGAGGTCGCAACTAATGAAAAACTGTTTTTT.

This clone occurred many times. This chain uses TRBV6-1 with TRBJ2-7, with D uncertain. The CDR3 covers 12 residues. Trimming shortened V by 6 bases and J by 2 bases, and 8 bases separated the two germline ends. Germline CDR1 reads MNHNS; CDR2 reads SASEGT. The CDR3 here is CASRVGPYEQYF. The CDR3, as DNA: TGTGCCAGCAGGGTAGGACCCTACGAGCAGTACTTC.

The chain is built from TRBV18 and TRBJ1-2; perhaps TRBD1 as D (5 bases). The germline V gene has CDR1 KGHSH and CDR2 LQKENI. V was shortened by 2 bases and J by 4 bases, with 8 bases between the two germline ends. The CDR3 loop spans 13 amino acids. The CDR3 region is CASSPGGTYGYTF. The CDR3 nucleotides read TGTGCCAGCTCACCAGGGGGGACCTATGGCTACACCTTC.

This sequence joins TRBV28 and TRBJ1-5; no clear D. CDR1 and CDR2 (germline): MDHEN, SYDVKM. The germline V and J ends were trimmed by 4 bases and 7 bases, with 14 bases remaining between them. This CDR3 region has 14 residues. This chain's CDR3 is CASSSPRAGQPQHF. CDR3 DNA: TGTGCCAGCAGTTCCCCGAGGGCGGGGCAGCCCCAGCATTTT.

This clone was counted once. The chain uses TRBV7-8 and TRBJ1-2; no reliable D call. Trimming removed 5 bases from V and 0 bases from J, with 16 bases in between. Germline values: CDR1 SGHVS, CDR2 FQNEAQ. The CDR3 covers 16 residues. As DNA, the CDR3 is TGTGCCAGCAGCCCACAGTCCCGGAGAACTAACTATGGCTACACCTTC. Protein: CASSPQSRRTNYGYTF.

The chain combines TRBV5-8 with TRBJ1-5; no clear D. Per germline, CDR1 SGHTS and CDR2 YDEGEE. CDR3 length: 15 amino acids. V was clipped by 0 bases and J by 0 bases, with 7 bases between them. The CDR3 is CASSLAGYSNQPQHF. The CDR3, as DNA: TGTGCCAGCAGCTTGGCAGGCTATAGCAATCAGCCCCAGCATTTT.

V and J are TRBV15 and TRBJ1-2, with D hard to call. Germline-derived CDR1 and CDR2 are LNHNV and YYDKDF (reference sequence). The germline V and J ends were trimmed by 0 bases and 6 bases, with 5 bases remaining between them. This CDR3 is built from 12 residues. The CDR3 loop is CATSRDSNGYTF. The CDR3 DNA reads TGTGCCACCAGCAGAGATTCAAATGGCTACACCTTC.

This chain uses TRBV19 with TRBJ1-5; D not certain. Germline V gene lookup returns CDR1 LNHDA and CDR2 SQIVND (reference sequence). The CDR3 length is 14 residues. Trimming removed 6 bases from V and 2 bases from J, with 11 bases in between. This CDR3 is CASRARNGNQPQHF. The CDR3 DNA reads TGTGCCAGTAGGGCGAGGAACGGCAATCAGCCCCAGCATTTT.

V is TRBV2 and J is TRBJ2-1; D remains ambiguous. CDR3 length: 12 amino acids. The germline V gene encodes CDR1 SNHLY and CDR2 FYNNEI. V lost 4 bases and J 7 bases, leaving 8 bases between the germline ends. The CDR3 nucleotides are TGTGCCAGCAGTGTCAGGAAAAATGAGCAGTTCTTC. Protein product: CASSVRKNEQFF.

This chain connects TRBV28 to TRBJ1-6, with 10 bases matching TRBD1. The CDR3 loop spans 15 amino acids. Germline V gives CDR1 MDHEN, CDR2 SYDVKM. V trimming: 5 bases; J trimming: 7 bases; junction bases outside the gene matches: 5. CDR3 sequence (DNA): TGTGCCAGCAGTAGACGGACAGGGGGGAATTCACCCCTCCACTTT. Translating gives CASSRRTGGNSPLHF.

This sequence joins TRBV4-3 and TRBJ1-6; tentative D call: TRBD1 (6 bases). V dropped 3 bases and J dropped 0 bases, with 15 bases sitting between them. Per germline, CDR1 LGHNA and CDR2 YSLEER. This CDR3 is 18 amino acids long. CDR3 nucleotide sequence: TGCGCCAGCAGCCAGTCTTTGGGGGGCGGCTCCTATAATTCACCCCTCCACTTT. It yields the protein CASSQSLGGGSYNSPLHF.

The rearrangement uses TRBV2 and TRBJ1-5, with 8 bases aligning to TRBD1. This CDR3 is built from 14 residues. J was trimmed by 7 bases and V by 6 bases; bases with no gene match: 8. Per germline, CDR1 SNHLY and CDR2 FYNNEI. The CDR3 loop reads CASRDRGASQPQHF. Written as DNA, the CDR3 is TGTGCCAGCAGAGACAGGGGCGCCAGCCAGCCCCAGCATTTT. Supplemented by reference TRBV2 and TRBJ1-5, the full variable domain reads EPEVTQTPSHQVTQMGQEVILRCVPISNHLYFYWYRQILGQKVEFLVSFYNNEISEKSEIFDDQFSVERPDGSNFTLKIRSTKLEDSAMYFCASRDRGASQPQHFGDGTRLSIL.

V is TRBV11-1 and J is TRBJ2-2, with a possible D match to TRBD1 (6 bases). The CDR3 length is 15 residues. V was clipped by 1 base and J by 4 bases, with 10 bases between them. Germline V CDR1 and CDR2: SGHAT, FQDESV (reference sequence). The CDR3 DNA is TGTGCCAGCAGCTTAGTCGGACAGTTCACCGGGGAGCTGTTTTTT. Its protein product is CASSLVGQFTGELFF.

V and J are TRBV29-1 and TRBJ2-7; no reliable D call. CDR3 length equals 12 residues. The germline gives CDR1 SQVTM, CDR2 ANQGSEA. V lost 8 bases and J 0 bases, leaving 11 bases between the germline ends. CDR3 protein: CSFRTVSYEQYF. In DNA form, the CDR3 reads TGCAGCTTTCGGACGGTCTCCTACGAGCAGTACTTC.